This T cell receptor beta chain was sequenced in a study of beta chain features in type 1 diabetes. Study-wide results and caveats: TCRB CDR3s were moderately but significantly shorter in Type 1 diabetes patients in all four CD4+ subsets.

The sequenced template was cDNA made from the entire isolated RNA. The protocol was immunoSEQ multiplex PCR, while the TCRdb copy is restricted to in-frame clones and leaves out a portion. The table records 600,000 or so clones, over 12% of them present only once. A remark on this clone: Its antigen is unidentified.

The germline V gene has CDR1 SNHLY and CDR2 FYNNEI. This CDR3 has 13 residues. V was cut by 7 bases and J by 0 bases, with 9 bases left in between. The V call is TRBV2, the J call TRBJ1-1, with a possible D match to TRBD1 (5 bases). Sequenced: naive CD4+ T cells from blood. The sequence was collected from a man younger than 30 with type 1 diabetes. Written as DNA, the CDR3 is TGTGCCAGCATTCGACAGCTGAACACTGAAGCTTTCTTT. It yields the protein CASIRQLNTEAFF.